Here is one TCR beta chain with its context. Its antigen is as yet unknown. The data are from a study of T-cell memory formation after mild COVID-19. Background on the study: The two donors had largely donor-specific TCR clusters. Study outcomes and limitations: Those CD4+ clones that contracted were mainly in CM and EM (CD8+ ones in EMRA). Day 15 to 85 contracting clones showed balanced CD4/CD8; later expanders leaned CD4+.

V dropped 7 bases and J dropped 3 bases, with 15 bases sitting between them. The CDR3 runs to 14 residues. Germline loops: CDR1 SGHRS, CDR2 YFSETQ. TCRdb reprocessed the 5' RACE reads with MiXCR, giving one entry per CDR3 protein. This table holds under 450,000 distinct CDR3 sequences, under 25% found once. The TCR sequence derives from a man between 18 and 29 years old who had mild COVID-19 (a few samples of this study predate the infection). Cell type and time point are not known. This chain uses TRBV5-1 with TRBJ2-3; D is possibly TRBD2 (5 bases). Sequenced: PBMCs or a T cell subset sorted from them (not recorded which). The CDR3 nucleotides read TGCGCCAGCTCCGGAACTAGAAAGACAGATACGCAGTATTTT. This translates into CASSGTRKTDTQYF.